These 27 T cell receptor beta chains were all obtained from the same sample, sequenced in a study of graft-versus-host responses after intestinal transplantation. Sequenced by immunoSEQ multiplex PCR; TCRdb stores in-frame clones only, minus some. The repertoire consists of about 40,000 clones, with 85% to 90% occurring once and the leading ten covering 7% to 7.5%. Source: PBMCs, taken 267 days after transplant. Receptor source: a human patient who received an intestinal transplant, so some T cells may come from the graft donor.

This chain connects TRBV19 to TRBJ1-2; the D gene is possibly TRBD1 (5 bases). The germline V gene has CDR1 LNHDA and CDR2 SQIVND (reference sequence). Trimming took 9 bases from V and 3 from J, leaving 14 bases between them. This CDR3 has 13 residues. The DNA for the CDR3 is TGTGCCAGCGAACAGGACGGAGACTATGGCTACACCTTC. Translating gives CASEQDGDYGYTF. Full variable domain (rest looked up from reference TRBV19 and TRBJ1-2): DGGITQSPKYLFRKEGQNVTLSCEQNLNHDAMYWYRQDPGQGLRLIYYSQIVNDFQKGDIAEGYSVSREKKESFPLTVTSAQKNPTAFYLCASEQDGDYGYTFGSGTRLTVV.

This chain joins TRBV27 and TRBJ2-5; TRBD1 matches 7 bases. Germline V CDR1 and CDR2: MNHEY, SMNVEV (reference sequence). The CDR3 consists of 13 residues. Unmatched junction bases numbered 2, after V lost 3 bases and J lost 4 bases. As DNA, the CDR3 is TGTGCCAGCAGTTTCCGGGACAGAGAGACCCAGTACTTC. Translated, it gives CASSFRDRETQYF.

This sequence joins TRBV14 and TRBJ2-2; D is undetermined. The germline V and J ends were trimmed by 1 base and 7 bases, with 4 bases remaining between them. This CDR3 has 12 residues. Germline V gives CDR1 SGHDN, CDR2 FVKESK. CDR3 amino acids: CASSQGGGELFF. The CDR3 nucleotides are TGTGCCAGCAGCCAAGGGGGCGGGGAGCTGTTTTTT.

This clone is a singleton in its sample. The chain couples TRBV25-1 to TRBJ1-1; D remains unclear. Trimming removed 6 bases from V and 0 bases from J, with 14 bases in between. From germline, CDR1 is MGHDK and CDR2 SYGVNS. The CDR3 runs to 15 residues. CDR3 bases: TGTGCCAGCAGCAGCAGCCCGACCATGAACACTGAAGCTTTCTTT. Translation gives CASSSSPTMNTEAFF.

V usage is TRBV5-1 and J usage is TRBJ2-2; D not resolved. Per the germline V gene, CDR1 is SGHRS and CDR2 is YFSETQ. The V gene lost 4 bases and the J gene lost 1 base, with 11 bases spanning the gap. The CDR3 runs to 15 residues. CDR3 residues: CASSPGSGNTGELFF. DNA of the CDR3: TGCGCCAGCAGCCCGGGCTCGGGGAACACCGGGGAGCTGTTTTTT. Variable domain in full (rest from reference TRBV5-1 and TRBJ2-2): KAGVTQTPRYLIKTRGQQVTLSCSPISGHRSVSWYQQTPGQGLQFLFEYFSETQRNKGNFPGRFSGRQFSNSRSEMNVSTLELGDSALYLCASSPGSGNTGELFFGEGSRLTVL.

The rearrangement joins TRBV6-1 to TRBJ1-1; 10 bases align to TRBD1. The CDR3 length is 15 residues. The germline gives CDR1 MNHNS, CDR2 SASEGT. J gave up 6 bases and V 3 bases, and 7 bases lay outside the gene matches. Written as DNA, the CDR3 is TGTGCCAGCAGTGATCCGGGACAGGGGACGGCTGAAGCTTTCTTT. Encoded protein: CASSDPGQGTAEAFF.

This clone showed up just once. The genes are TRBV13 and TRBJ1-1; D is perhaps TRBD1 (6 bases). The CDR3 spans 15 residues. Germline V gene lookup returns CDR1 PRHDT and CDR2 FYEKMQ (reference sequence). The V and J ends lost 5 bases and 8 bases respectively, with 21 bases between them. The CDR3 DNA is TGTGCCAGCAGCCCCACTGGGGGATGGGGGCGGGAAGCTTTCTTT. It translates to CASSPTGGWGREAFF.

The CDR3 sequence is CASSLAGEQYF. CDR3 coding DNA: TGTGCCAGCAGCTTAGCCGGCGAGCAGTACTTC. The chain joins TRBV11-2 to TRBJ2-7; D ambiguous. Trimming took 1 base from V and 6 from J, leaving 4 bases between them. Looked up from germline, CDR1 is SGHAT and CDR2 is FQNNGV. The CDR3 sequence is 11 residues long.

This clone was found once. The rearrangement links TRBV5-8 to TRBJ2-1, with TRBD1 matching 7 bases. Germline CDR1 is SGHTS and CDR2 is YDEGEE. V dropped 4 bases and J dropped 4; count of bases not matched to a gene: 2. The CDR3 covers 13 residues. The CDR3 DNA reads as TGTGCCAGCAGCCCGACAGGGTACAATGAGCAGTTCTTC. It yields the protein CASSPTGYNEQFF.

This chain links TRBV19 with TRBJ1-6; possibly TRBD1 for D (5 bases). Looked up from germline, CDR1 is LNHDA and CDR2 is SQIVND (reference sequence). This CDR3 spans 15 amino acids. Trimming cost V 3 bases and J 7 bases, with 13 bases left between them. DNA for the CDR3: TGTGCCAGTAGTATTGTTCGACAGCTGAATTCACCCCTCCACTTT. Its translation: CASSIVRQLNSPLHF.

The chain combines TRBV2 with TRBJ1-5; TRBD1 aligns across 9 bases. The V and J ends lost 7 bases and 6 bases, in that order; junction bases with no gene match: 10. CDR3 length: 15 residues. From germline, CDR1 is SNHLY and CDR2 FYNNEI. In DNA, the CDR3 is TGTGCCAGCACCGCCGGGACAGGGACGGGTCAGCCCCAGCATTTT. Amino acid sequence: CASTAGTGTGQPQHF.

The chain combines TRBV19 with TRBJ2-7, with a weak D call TRBD2 (5 bases). Germline-derived CDR1 and CDR2 are LNHDA and SQIVND (reference sequence). The CDR3 contains 12 residues. Trimming took off 5 bases at V and 6 bases at J, with 11 bases between the two ends. CDR3 sequence reads: CASSSRRGEQYF. CDR3 in DNA: TGTGCCAGTAGTTCTAGACGGGGCGAGCAGTACTTC.

This chain joins TRBV20-1 and TRBJ1-2, with D unclear. Germline lookup yields CDR1 DFQATT and CDR2 SNEGSKA (reference sequence). V was trimmed by 2 bases and J by 4 bases, leaving 2 bases between them. This CDR3 comprises 10 residues. The CDR3: CSARSYGYTF. The CDR3 DNA follows: TGCAGTGCTAGATCCTATGGCTACACCTTC.

The chain joins TRBV14 to TRBJ1-4, with D hard to call. This CDR3 is 14 amino acids long. Germline-derived CDR1 and CDR2 are SGHDN and FVKESK. V lost 4 bases and J lost 5, with 11 bases in between. CDR3 bases: TGTGCCAGCAGCCTAAGGTCTCCCAATGAAAAACTGTTTTTT. Translation gives CASSLRSPNEKLFF.

V and J are TRBV15 and TRBJ1-5; 9 nucleotides match TRBD1. Germline CDR1 and CDR2: LNHNV and YYDKDF (reference sequence). V was clipped by 3 bases and J by 5 bases; unmatched bases: 5. There are 15 residues in the CDR3. The DNA for the CDR3 is TGTGCCACCAGCAGTGGGGACAGGGTTGATCAGCCCCAGCATTTT. Translation: CATSSGDRVDQPQHF. Combining the CDR3 with reference TRBV15 and TRBJ1-5 gives the whole variable domain DAMVIQNPRYQVTQFGKPVTLSCSQTLNHNVMYWYQQKSSQAPKLLFHYYDKDFNNEADTPDNFQSRRPNTSFCFLDIRSPGLGDTAMYLCATSSGDRVDQPQHFGDGTRLSIL.

J is TRBJ2-1 and V is TRBV11-1; weak D call: TRBD1 (6 bases). The CDR3 sequence is 13 residues long. V was clipped by 5 bases and J by 4 bases, with 9 bases between them. The germline CDR1 and CDR2 sequences are SGHAT and FQDESV (reference sequence). The CDR3, as DNA: TGTGCCAGCAGCCGGACAGAGTACAATGAGCAGTTCTTC. It codes for CASSRTEYNEQFF.

The genes are TRBV7-9 and TRBJ1-2; D might be TRBD1 (6 bases). Germline values: CDR1 SEHNR, CDR2 FQNEAQ (reference sequence). The CDR3 covers 13 residues. V lost 4 bases and J lost 4, with 10 bases in between. In nucleotides, the CDR3 is TGTGCCAGCAGCTCCCAGGGGCCCTATGGCTACACCTTC. It translates to CASSSQGPYGYTF. Looking up the rest from reference TRBV7-9 and TRBJ1-2 gives the full variable domain: DTGVSQNPRHKITKRGQNVTFRCDPISEHNRLYWYRQTLGQGPEFLTYFQNEAQLEKSRLLSDRFSAERPKGSFSTLEIQRTEQGDSAMYLCASSSQGPYGYTFGSGTRLTVV.

Only one count was recorded for this clone. The junction differs from germline at one of its ends, possibly a read error. Other nucleotide sequences in the sample specify the same CDR3. The chain employs TRBV7-9 and TRBJ2-2; D may correspond to TRBD1 or TRBD2 (6 bases each). Germline CDR1 and CDR2: SEHNR and FQNEAQ (reference sequence). The CDR3 is 19 amino acids. The chain's CDR3 is CASSNRIEQGGWKTGELFF. CDR3 DNA sequence: TGTGCCAGCAGCAACCGGATAGAACAGGGAGGTTGGAAGACCGGAGAGCTGTTTTTT.

The chain has TRBV6-5 and TRBJ2-5; 10 positions match TRBD1. V lost 2 bases and J lost 7; bases outside the gene matches: 4. Per the germline V gene, CDR1 is MNHEY and CDR2 is SVGAGI. This CDR3 has 14 residues. CDR3 in DNA: TGTGCCAGCAGTTACGGGACAGGGGCTGGGACCCAGTACTTC. As protein: CASSYGTGAGTQYF.

The chain recombines TRBV7-9 with TRBJ1-6, with D possibly being TRBD1 (5 bases). Looked up from germline, CDR1 is SEHNR and CDR2 is FQNEAQ (reference sequence). Trimming removed 8 bases at V and 5 bases at J, with 13 bases between. CDR3 length: 14 amino acids. The CDR3 sequence is CASLRDGNNSPLHF. DNA of the CDR3: TGTGCCAGCCTCCGGGACGGGAATAATTCACCCCTCCACTTT.

This clone was detected once. V and J are TRBV19 and TRBJ2-7, with D maybe TRBD2 (5 bases). V was trimmed by 6 bases and J by 3 bases, leaving 21 bases between them. The CDR3 sequence is 16 residues long. The V gene's germline CDR1 is LNHDA and CDR2 SQIVND (reference sequence). In DNA, the CDR3 is TGTGCCAGTAGCAAGACCGAGGGTCCTGTGGGCTACGAGCAGTACTTC. It encodes CASSKTEGPVGYEQYF.

The rearrangement uses TRBV6-1 and TRBJ2-7, with 11 bases aligning to TRBD1. CDR1 is MNHNS and CDR2 is SASEGT in the germline V gene. After removal of 6 bases from V and 3 bases from J, the junction contained 4 bases not matched to a gene. The length of the CDR3 is 14 residues. The CDR3 spells CASSRGTGGYEQYF. CDR3 in DNA: TGTGCCAGCAGCAGGGGGACAGGGGGCTACGAGCAGTACTTC.

V is TRBV6-6 and J is TRBJ2-2; 7 bases agree with TRBD1. This CDR3 is 13 amino acids long. Trimming took 7 bases from V and 4 from J; bases not matched to a gene: 3. Germline-derived CDR1 and CDR2 are MNHNY and SVGAGI (reference sequence). CDR3 DNA sequence: TGTGCCAGCACCCGGACAGGCACCGGGGAGCTGTTTTTT. Protein sequence: CASTRTGTGELFF.

The chain uses TRBV4-1 and TRBJ2-7; TRBD2 is a possible D gene (7 bases). This CDR3 contains 15 residues. Germline-derived CDR1 and CDR2 are MGHRA and YSYEKL. Trimming pared 0 bases from V and 4 bases from J, leaving 13 bases between. The CDR3 region is CASSQDGGGLYEQYF. Written as DNA, the CDR3 is TGCGCCAGCAGCCAAGATGGGGGGGGGCTTTACGAGCAGTACTTC.

In this sample, this clone turned up a few times. The chain links TRBV5-5 to TRBJ1-5; 7 nucleotides agree with TRBD1. The junction had 7 bases not matched to a gene; V was cut back by 4 bases and J by 0 bases. The CDR3 runs to 16 residues. Germline V gene lookup returns CDR1 SGHKS and CDR2 YYEKEE (reference sequence). For the CDR3, the DNA is TGTGCCAGCAGCCGAGGGACAGCTACTAGCAATCAGCCCCAGCATTTT. This gives the protein CASSRGTATSNQPQHF.

The chain combines TRBV18 with TRBJ2-5, with D perhaps matching TRBD1 (6 bases). The CDR3 extends over 15 amino acids. Trimming shortened V by 4 bases and J by 2 bases, and 14 bases separated the two germline ends. Germline V gene sequence: CDR1 KGHSH, CDR2 LQKENI. This chain's CDR3 is CASSLWDNHQETQYF. The DNA of the CDR3 is TGTGCCAGCTCACTTTGGGACAACCATCAAGAGACCCAGTACTTC.

The chain combines TRBV6-5 with TRBJ1-4, with 8 bases matching TRBD1. The CDR3 is 14 amino acids. Germline V gives CDR1 MNHEY, CDR2 SVGAGI. Trimming at V came to 6 bases and at J to 3 bases, leaving 3 bases not matched to a gene. The chain's CDR3 is CASRVTGANEKLFF. The CDR3 DNA reads TGTGCCAGCAGGGTGACAGGGGCTAATGAAAAACTGTTTTTT.